Shown below are 29 T cell receptor beta chains from a single sample sequenced in a study of cytomegalovirus exposure and HLA in healthy donors. It was with 60 Vbeta and 13 Jbeta primers that the PCR ran. Generated by immunoSEQ multiplex PCR, the TCRdb table keeps only in-frame clones and is missing some. Here the sample spans fewer than 100,000 clones, about three quarters being singletons. Input material: PBMCs. These TCRs come from a male donor in good health and CMV-seropositive.

The chain couples TRBV5-1 to TRBJ2-3; the match to TRBD1 covers 8 bases. CDR3 length equals 16 residues. The germline CDR1 and CDR2 sequences are SGHRS and YFSETQ. V was clipped by 4 bases and J by 2 bases; unmatched bases: 9. DNA of the CDR3: TGCGCCAGCAGCGCGGACAGGGCTTCAATCACAGATACGCAGTATTTT. Amino acids: CASSADRASITDTQYF.

The rearrangement links TRBV29-1 to TRBJ2-5, with TRBD1 as a possible D gene (5 bases). The J call may be wrong; the DNA end is better matched by TRBJ2-7. Germline CDR1 and CDR2: SQVTM and ANQGSEA. CDR3 length: 14 residues. DNA for the CDR3: TGCAGCGTTAAAGGGGCAGGGCGCCGTTACGAGCAGTACTTC. This encodes CSVKGAGRRYEQYF.

The chain uses TRBV23-1 and TRBJ2-1; 9 bases align to TRBD2. TRBV23-1 qualifies as an ORF whose function is uncertain. J gave up 5 bases and V 2 bases, and 1 base lay outside the gene matches. The CDR3 runs to 14 residues. The CDR3, as DNA: TGCGCCAGCAGTCAACTAGCGGGAAACAATGAGCAGTTCTTC. Its protein product is CASSQLAGNNEQFF.

The CDR3 here is CATSSTRGPEGANVLTF. CDR3 bases: TGTGCCACCAGCAGCACCCGCGGCCCTGAGGGGGCCAACGTCCTGACTTTC. The chain carries TRBV15 and TRBJ2-6; D gene unclear. Deletions cut 3 bases from V and 4 bases from J, with 16 bases between. Germline-derived CDR1 and CDR2 are LNHNV and YYDKDF (reference sequence). This CDR3 is 17 amino acids long.

V usage is TRBV30 and J usage is TRBJ2-7; 11 nucleotides agree with TRBD1. This CDR3 is 11 amino acids long. Germline lookup yields CDR1 GTSNPN and CDR2 SVGIG (reference sequence). The ends lost 8 bases at V and 4 bases at J; junction bases unmatched: 1. The CDR3, as DNA: TGTGCCGGGACAGGGGGGTACGAGCAGTACTTC. It translates to CAGTGGYEQYF.

This clone was recorded once. The rearrangement uses TRBV7-8 and TRBJ1-1, with D perhaps TRBD1 (5 bases). The germline V gene encodes CDR1 SGHVS and CDR2 FQNEAQ. There are 15 residues in the CDR3. The V and J ends lost 0 bases and 3 bases respectively, with 11 bases between them. CDR3 DNA sequence: TGTGCCAGCAGCTTAGCGCGGGGGGGGGACACTGAAGCTTTCTTT. Protein: CASSLARGGDTEAFF.

V gene TRBV2 combines with J gene TRBJ2-3; the match to TRBD1 covers 7 bases. CDR3 size: 15 residues. The V segment lost 6 bases and the J segment 1 base; nucleotides outside the gene matches: 7. Germline loops: CDR1 SNHLY, CDR2 FYNNEI. CDR3 sequence: CASSGTGTGTDTQYF. The DNA for the CDR3 is TGTGCCAGCAGCGGAACGGGGACAGGCACAGATACGCAGTATTTT.

This clone was seen ten or more times. The chain employs TRBV6-1 and TRBJ2-1; perhaps TRBD2 as D (5 bases). V shed 5 bases and J shed 4 bases, with 6 bases lying between them. The CDR3 is 12 residues long. Germline assignment: CDR1 MNHNS and CDR2 SASEGT. Here the CDR3 DNA reads TGTGCCAGCAGTCGACTATACAATGAGCAGTTCTTC. Its translation is CASSRLYNEQFF.

The DNA for the CDR3 is TGTGCCTGGAGCCCCGTAGGACCGGGGGAGCAGTACTTC. It codes for CAWSPVGPGEQYF. This sequence joins TRBV30 and TRBJ2-7; D perhaps matches TRBD2 (5 bases). The CDR3 runs 13 residues. Per the germline V gene, CDR1 is GTSNPN and CDR2 is SVGIG (reference sequence). Trimming left V 3 bases short and J 7 bases short, with 16 bases between.

The V call is TRBV4-2, the J call TRBJ2-2, with TRBD2 matching over 10 bases. Germline CDR1 reads LGHNA; CDR2 reads YNFKEQ. The length of the CDR3 is 16 residues. V trimming: 6 bases; J trimming: 5 bases; junction bases outside the gene matches: 9. The CDR3 region is CASSESLAGVTGELFF. The CDR3 bases are TGTGCCAGCAGTGAATCGCTAGCGGGGGTAACCGGGGAGCTGTTTTTT.

The chain carries TRBV18 and TRBJ2-3; D uncertain. In germline, CDR1 is KGHSH, CDR2 LQKENI. This CDR3 region has 13 residues. The V and J ends lost 6 bases and 2 bases respectively, with 9 bases between them. CDR3 in DNA: TGTGCCAGCTCCCTTACTCACACAGATACGCAGTATTTT. Translating gives CASSLTHTDTQYF. Together with reference TRBV18 and TRBJ2-3, the CDR3 gives the full variable domain: NAGVMQNPRHLVRRRGQEARLRCSPMKGHSHVYWYRQLPEEGLKFMVYLQKENIIDESGMPKERFSAEFPKEGPSILRIQQVVRGDSAAYFCASSLTHTDTQYFGPGTRLTVL.

This chain joins TRBV5-4 and TRBJ2-3; no definite D call. Germline V gene sequence: CDR1 SGHNT, CDR2 YYREEE (reference sequence). Between the trimmed V and J ends, which lost 2 bases and 5 bases, there was a span of 3 bases. The CDR3 is 11 residues long. In DNA, the CDR3 is TGTGCCAGCAGCTTCTTAGATACGCAGTATTTT. Amino acid sequence: CASSFLDTQYF. Together with reference TRBV5-4 and TRBJ2-3, the CDR3 gives the full variable domain: ETGVTQSPTHLIKTRGQQVTLRCSSQSGHNTVSWYQQALGQGPQFIFQYYREEENGRGNFPPRFSGLQFPNYSSELNVNALELDDSALYLCASSFLDTQYFGPGTRLTVL.

The rearrangement joins TRBV7-9 to TRBJ2-7; 7 bases match TRBD1. The CDR3 totals 15 residues. J lost 2 bases, V lost 4 bases, and 8 bases had no gene match. The germline CDR1 and CDR2 sequences are SEHNR and FQNEAQ (reference sequence). CDR3 region: CASSSTGTVPYEQYF. CDR3 sequence (DNA): TGTGCCAGCAGCTCCACCGGGACAGTCCCCTACGAGCAGTACTTC.

The V call is TRBV30, the J call TRBJ1-1; D perhaps matches TRBD1 (5 bases). The CDR3 covers 14 residues. The V gene lost 3 bases and the J gene lost 5 bases, with 16 bases spanning the gap. Looked up from germline, CDR1 is GTSNPN and CDR2 is SVGIG (reference sequence). The CDR3 sequence: CAWSVGAGGTEAFF. In DNA, the CDR3 is TGTGCCTGGAGCGTCGGGGCTGGGGGGACTGAAGCTTTCTTT. Complete variable domain (other parts from reference TRBV30 and TRBJ1-1): SQTIHQWPATLVQPVGSPLSLECTVEGTSNPNLYWYRQAAGRGLQLLFYSVGIGQISSEVPQNLSASRPQDRQFILSSKKLLLSDSGFYLCAWSVGAGGTEAFFGQGTRLTVV.

The chain employs TRBV27 and TRBJ2-3, with D uncertain. From germline, CDR1 is MNHEY and CDR2 SMNVEV (reference sequence). V was clipped by 2 bases and J by 0 bases, with 6 bases between them. CDR3 length: 14 residues. The CDR3 protein is CASSLAVSTDTQYF. CDR3 sequence (DNA): TGTGCCAGCAGTTTAGCGGTTAGCACAGATACGCAGTATTTT.

The chain combines TRBV6-1 with TRBJ2-7; 8 bases are shared with TRBD2. CDR1 and CDR2 (germline): MNHNS, SASEGT. CDR3 size: 15 residues. V lost 4 bases and J lost 2; bases outside the gene matches: 7. CDR3 in DNA: TGTGCCAGCAGTGCCTTAGCGGGGCCAGCCTACGAGCAGTACTTC. Encoded protein: CASSALAGPAYEQYF.

This rearrangement joins TRBV27 to TRBJ1-1; 10 nucleotides line up with TRBD1. Germline V lookup: CDR1 MNHEY, CDR2 SMNVEV (reference sequence). Germline trimming cut 7 bases from V and 4 bases from J; bases unmatched to any gene: 6. This CDR3 has 14 residues. DNA for the CDR3: TGTGCCAGCAATCCCGGGACAGGGGTCACTGAAGCTTTCTTT. Amino acids: CASNPGTGVTEAFF.

This clone came up once. Germline and junction disagree at one end, which may indicate a read error. The chain carries TRBV5-1 and TRBJ1-1; possible D gene TRBD1, 5 bases. The CDR3 consists of 17 residues. Germline V gene data show CDR1 as SGHRS and CDR2 as YFSETQ. CDR3 in DNA: TGCGCCGGCAGCTTGGTACCCGCGGCGGGACGGGGCACTGAAGCTTTCTTT. It yields the protein CAGSLVPAAGRGTEAFF.

The chain recombines TRBV25-1 with TRBJ2-7; 7 bases map to TRBD1. V lost 5 bases and J lost 6; bases outside the gene matches: 4. The germline CDR1 and CDR2 sequences are MGHDK and SYGVNS. The CDR3 is 12 residues long. CDR3 amino acids: CASSTGAREQYF. The CDR3 DNA sequence: TGTGCCAGCAGTACAGGGGCCCGCGAGCAGTACTTC.

This rearrangement joins TRBV2 to TRBJ2-7; 7 bases agree with TRBD1. CDR3 length: 12 amino acids. The germline V gene has CDR1 SNHLY and CDR2 FYNNEI. V trimming: 9 bases; J trimming: 5 bases; junction bases outside the gene matches: 7. Written as DNA, the CDR3 is TGTGCCAGAGGACAGGTTGGGGACGAGCAGTACTTC. It translates to CARGQVGDEQYF. Based on the CDR3 plus reference TRBV2 and TRBJ2-7, the full variable domain is EPEVTQTPSHQVTQMGQEVILRCVPISNHLYFYWYRQILGQKVEFLVSFYNNEISEKSEIFDDQFSVERPDGSNFTLKIRSTKLEDSAMYFCARGQVGDEQYFGPGTRLTVT.

CDR3 DNA sequence: TGTGCCAGCAGCTTAGGGTCGTCAGCGGGGGAAAGAGATACGCAGTATTTT. This gives the protein CASSLGSSAGERDTQYF. This rearrangement joins TRBV7-6 to TRBJ2-3, with 8 bases aligning to TRBD2. V lost 1 base, J lost 5 bases, and 11 bases stayed unmatched. Looked up from germline, CDR1 is SGHVS and CDR2 is FNYEAQ. The length of the CDR3 is 17 residues.

V is TRBV5-1 and J is TRBJ2-6; 11 nucleotides agree with TRBD1. This CDR3 region has 18 residues. The germline V gene has CDR1 SGHRS and CDR2 YFSETQ. V dropped 3 bases and J dropped 4; count of bases not matched to a gene: 9. The chain's CDR3 is CASSWDGQGAGGANVLTF. The CDR3 region has the DNA TGCGCCAGCAGCTGGGATGGACAGGGGGCAGGAGGGGCCAACGTCCTGACTTTC. The whole variable domain, filled in from reference TRBV5-1 and TRBJ2-6, reads KAGVTQTPRYLIKTRGQQVTLSCSPISGHRSVSWYQQTPGQGLQFLFEYFSETQRNKGNFPGRFSGRQFSNSRSEMNVSTLELGDSALYLCASSWDGQGAGGANVLTFGAGSRLTVL.

The chain couples TRBV6-6 to TRBJ1-2; 7 nucleotides align to TRBD1. The V segment lost 4 bases and the J segment 4 bases; nucleotides outside the gene matches: 9. There are 15 residues in the CDR3. The germline CDR1 and CDR2 sequences are MNHNY and SVGAGI (reference sequence). The CDR3 coding sequence is TGTGCCAGCAGTTTAAGCGACAGGGTGGGCTATGGCTACACCTTC. Translating gives CASSLSDRVGYGYTF.

This clone was seen a few times. This chain uses TRBV6-1 with TRBJ2-2; TRBD2 is a possible D gene (5 bases). The CDR3 has 17 amino acids. Germline V gives CDR1 MNHNS, CDR2 SASEGT. Trimming stripped 1 base from V and 4 bases from J, with 16 bases between. CDR3 DNA: TGTGCCAGCAGTGAAGGCGGTTGGGCTAGCCCCACCGGGGAGCTGTTTTTT. Protein product: CASSEGGWASPTGELFF.

The gene calls are TRBV7-9 and TRBJ2-7, with 7 bases identical to TRBD1. The CDR3 contains 13 residues. Unmatched junction bases numbered 3, after V lost 4 bases and J lost 3 bases. Germline V gene lookup returns CDR1 SEHNR and CDR2 FQNEAQ (reference sequence). CDR3 sequence reads: CASSSDRSYEQYF. Written as DNA, the CDR3 is TGTGCCAGCAGCTCGGACAGGAGCTACGAGCAGTACTTC.

The chain employs TRBV30 and TRBJ2-7; perhaps TRBD1 as D (6 bases). This CDR3 has 15 amino acids. V was trimmed by 6 bases and J by 3 bases, leaving 21 bases between them. From germline, CDR1 is GTSNPN and CDR2 SVGIG (reference sequence). The DNA of the CDR3 is TGTGCCTGTACAACTCCAGGCACAGGGCGCTACGAGCAGTACTTC. Protein product: CACTTPGTGRYEQYF.

The chain recombines TRBV4-1 with TRBJ2-5; D might be TRBD2 (6 bases). The J call is doubtful: the DNA matches TRBJ2-7 better. CDR3 length: 16 residues. Germline V CDR1 and CDR2: MGHRA, YSYEKL. This chain's CDR3 is CASSQTGVSLVHEQYF. CDR3 bases: TGCGCCAGCAGCCAAACGGGGGTATCGCTCGTCCACGAGCAGTACTTC.

In this sample, this clone turned up a few times. V and J are TRBV28 and TRBJ2-2; a weak D match, TRBD1 (5 bases). The germline V gene has CDR1 MDHEN and CDR2 SYDVKM. CDR3 size: 15 residues. The V gene lost 2 bases and the J gene lost 3 bases, with 10 bases spanning the gap. Here the CDR3 DNA reads TGTGCCAGCAGTTTAGGGGCAATTCACACCGGGGAGCTGTTTTTT. Its translation is CASSLGAIHTGELFF.

V usage is TRBV12-5 and J usage is TRBJ2-3, with 8 bases aligning to TRBD1. V was pared by 6 bases and J by 3 bases, with 8 bases of the junction left unmatched. Germline-derived CDR1 and CDR2 are LGHNT and FRNRAP. This CDR3 has 15 residues. This CDR3 is CASGPDRVKTDTQYF. The CDR3 coding sequence is TGTGCTAGTGGCCCGGACAGGGTAAAGACAGATACGCAGTATTTT. The variable domain in full, with the rest retrieved from reference TRBV12-5 and TRBJ2-3, is DARVTQTPRHKVTEMGQEVTMRCQPILGHNTVFWYRQTMMQGLELLAYFRNRAPLDDSGMPKDRFSAEMPDATLATLKIQPSEPRDSAVYFCASGPDRVKTDTQYFGPGTRLTVL.